Listed below are T cell receptor beta chains from one sample, sequenced in a study of cytomegalovirus exposure and HLA in healthy donors. Here immunoSEQ multiplex PCR was the method, and the copy in TCRdb shows in-frame clones only, minus some. The repertoire includes 130,000 to 150,000 clones, nearly 80% of them detected once, and around 5% sits in the top ten. The sequenced material came from PBMCs. The receptors were gathered from a male donor in good health and CMV-seronegative. CDR3s include the opening cysteine and the closing phenylalanine or tryptophan. Fields, in order: J gene, D gene, V gene, clone size, CDR3 protein, CDR3 DNA. D genes are given only for firm matches. Size is omitted from some rows. Given values are once, few, many or a class for expanded clones.

>TRBJ2-5|NA|TRBV7-9|NA
CASRLAGGAGGETQYF
TGTGCCAGCAGATTAGCCGGTGGGGCCGGGGGAGAGACCCAGTACTTC
>TRBJ2-3|NA|TRBV28|NA
CASSLWTTDTQYF
TGTGCCAGCAGTTTATGGACAACAGATACGCAGTATTTT
>TRBJ1-3|TRBD1|TRBV5-4|NA
CASSKGQSHSGNTIYF
TGTGCCAGCAGCAAGGGACAGTCTCACTCTGGAAACACCATATATTTT
>TRBJ1-1|NA|TRBV15|NA
CATSRDTENTEAFF
TGTGCCACCAGCAGGGACACCGAGAACACTGAAGCTTTCTTT
>TRBJ1-5|NA|TRBV7-9|few
CASSLRSDRDQPQHF
TGTGCCAGCAGCTTACGGTCGGACAGAGATCAGCCCCAGCATTTT
>TRBJ1-2|NA|TRBV27|NA
CASRTPTGAGYTF
TGTGCCAGCAGAACACCGACAGGAGCTGGCTACACCTTC
>TRBJ1-1|TRBD1|TRBV5-1|NA
CASSTGAGTEAFF
TGCGCCAGCTCTACAGGGGCGGGCACTGAAGCTTTCTTT
>TRBJ2-1|TRBD2|TRBV9|NA
CASSVGGGGMNEQFF
TGTGCCAGCAGCGTTGGCGGGGGAGGCATGAATGAGCAGTTCTTC
>TRBJ2-7|NA|TRBV19|few
CASSLSPSYEQYF
TGTGCCAGTAGCCTAAGCCCTTCCTACGAGCAGTACTTC
>TRBJ1-2|NA|TRBV5-4|NA
CASSFPGGGYTF
TGTGCCAGCAGCTTTCCCGGGGGAGGCTACACCTTC
>TRBJ1-2|NA|TRBV30|NA
CAWSPQGGARYTF
TGTGCCTGGAGTCCCCAGGGAGGCGCGAGATACACCTTC
>TRBJ1-5|NA|TRBV15|NA
CATSTGRQPQHF
TGTGCCACCAGCACAGGGCGTCAGCCCCAGCATTTT
>TRBJ1-3|NA|TRBV30|NA
CAWTWFSGNTIYF
TGTGCCTGGACGTGGTTTTCCGGGAACACCATATATTTT
>TRBJ1-1|NA|TRBV7-9|NA
CASSLGQNTEAFF
TGTGCCAGCAGCCTAGGACAGAACACTGAAGCTTTCTTT
>TRBJ2-3|TRBD2|TRBV28|NA
CASSLRGAPTDTQYF
TGTGCCAGCAGTTTGCGGGGGGCCCCGACAGATACGCAGTATTTT
>TRBJ1-1|NA|TRBV7-2|NA
CASSATLVEAFF
TGTGCCAGCAGCGCCACCTTAGTTGAAGCTTTCTTT
>TRBJ2-7|NA|TRBV5-6|NA
CASSLPGVYEQYF
TGTGCCAGCAGCTTGCCAGGGGTATACGAGCAGTACTTC
>TRBJ1-1|NA|TRBV18|once
CASSFRGGTEAFF
TGTGCCAGCTCATTTAGGGGAGGGACTGAAGCTTTCTTT
>TRBJ1-1|TRBD1|TRBV5-1|NA
CASSEGQGNKAFF
TGCGCCAGCAGCGAGGGACAGGGTAACAAAGCTTTCTTT
>TRBJ1-2|TRBD1|TRBV7-9|once
CASSSLQGDSYGYTF
TGTGCCAGCAGCTCACTACAGGGGGATTCCTATGGCTACACCTTC
>TRBJ2-7|NA|TRBV2|NA
CASSEAGGGQQYF
TGTGCCAGCAGTGAAGCGGGGGGGGGCCAGCAGTACTTC
>TRBJ2-3|TRBD2|TRBV7-2|NA
CASSSTSGGTDTQYF
TGTGCCAGCAGCAGCACTAGCGGGGGCACAGATACGCAGTATTTT
>TRBJ1-2|TRBD1|TRBV2|NA
CATGTGDMANYGYTF
TGTGCCACCGGGACAGGGGATATGGCTAACTATGGCTACACCTTC
>TRBJ1-5|NA|TRBV2|NA
CASSRTADQPQHF
TGTGCCAGCAGTCGGACAGCCGACCAGCCCCAGCATTTT